This T cell receptor (beta chain) came from a study of T-cell memory formation after mild COVID-19. Study-level background: Clusters were largely donor specific.

A remark on this clonotype: Antigen specificity is unknown.

TCRdb redid the calling of the 5' RACE reads with MiXCR, one entry per CDR3 protein. The table records about 340,000 distinct CDR3 sequences, roughly 15% of them present only once. Notes on the study in general: Whereas later expanders leaned CD4+, clones contracting day 15 to 85 showed a balanced CD4/CD8 makeup. What remained unconfirmed was the SARS-CoV-2 specificity of second-wave clones peaking on day 37.

CDR3 size: 14 residues. Losses at the gene ends were 5 bases for V and 2 bases for J; bases not matched to a gene: 3. The clonotype was recovered from a man aged 18 to 35 who had mild COVID-19 (a few samples of this study predate the infection). Cell type and time point are not known. The material sequenced was PBMCs or a T cell subset sorted from them (not recorded which). This sequence joins TRBV12-3 or TRBV12-4 and TRBJ1-5; 7 nucleotides match TRBD1. The CDR3 reads CASSDRVGNQPQHF. The DNA for the CDR3 is TGTGCCAGCAGTGACAGGGTAGGCAATCAGCCCCAGCATTTT.